The T cell receptor beta chain described here comes from a study of cytomegalovirus exposure and HLA in healthy donors. This CDR3 comprises 20 residues. Use of 60 Vbeta and 13 Jbeta primers characterized the PCR. The table came from immunoSEQ multiplex PCR; TCRdb's copy has only in-frame clones and leaves some out. Here the sample spans 150,000 to 200,000 clones, about three quarters being singletons. The V call is TRBV21-1, the J call TRBJ2-1; TRBD1 is taken as the D call from the table, unchecked against the DNA. TRBV21-1 is labeled a pseudogene. The sample comprised PBMCs. The sequence was collected from a woman aged 25-40 years in good health and CMV-seronegative. In DNA form, the CDR3 reads TGTGCCAGCAGCAAAGTACGGGAGACAGGGGGCAGGTTTAGGGGCAATGAGCAGTTCTTC. This sequence encodes CASSKVRETGGRFRGNEQFF.